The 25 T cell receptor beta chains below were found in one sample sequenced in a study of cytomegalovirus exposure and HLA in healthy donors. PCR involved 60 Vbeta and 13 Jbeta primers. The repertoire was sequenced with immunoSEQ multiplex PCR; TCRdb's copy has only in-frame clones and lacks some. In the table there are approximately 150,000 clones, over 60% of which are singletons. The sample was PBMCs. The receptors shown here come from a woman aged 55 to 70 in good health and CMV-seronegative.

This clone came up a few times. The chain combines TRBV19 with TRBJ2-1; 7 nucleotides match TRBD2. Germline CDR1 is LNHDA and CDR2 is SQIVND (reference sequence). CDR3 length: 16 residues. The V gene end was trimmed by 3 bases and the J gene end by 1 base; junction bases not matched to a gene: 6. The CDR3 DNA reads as TGTGCCAGTAGTATTGACCTGGGGGGGTCCTACAATGAGCAGTTCTTC. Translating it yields CASSIDLGGSYNEQFF.

Written as DNA, the CDR3 is TGTGCCAGCAGCGAGCAGCGGACCGCCACAGATACGCAGTATTTT. Residues: CASSEQRTATDTQYF. The gene calls are TRBV5-4 and TRBJ2-3, with D tentatively TRBD2 (5 bases). Looked up from germline, CDR1 is SGHNT and CDR2 is YYREEE (reference sequence). The CDR3 spans 15 residues. Trimming pared 4 bases from V and 2 bases from J, leaving 14 bases between.

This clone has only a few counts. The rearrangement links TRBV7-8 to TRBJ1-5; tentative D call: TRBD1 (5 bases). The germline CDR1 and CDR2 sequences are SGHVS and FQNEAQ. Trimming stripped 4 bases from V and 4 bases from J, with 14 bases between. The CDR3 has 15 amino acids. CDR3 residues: CASSWGGIGNQPQHF. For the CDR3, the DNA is TGTGCCAGCAGCTGGGGGGGTATTGGGAATCAGCCCCAGCATTTT.

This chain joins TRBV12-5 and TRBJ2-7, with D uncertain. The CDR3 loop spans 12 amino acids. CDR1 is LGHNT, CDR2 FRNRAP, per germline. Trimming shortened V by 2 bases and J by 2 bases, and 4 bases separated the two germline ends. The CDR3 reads CASGLIAYEQYF. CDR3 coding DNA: TGTGCTAGTGGTTTGATCGCCTACGAGCAGTACTTC.

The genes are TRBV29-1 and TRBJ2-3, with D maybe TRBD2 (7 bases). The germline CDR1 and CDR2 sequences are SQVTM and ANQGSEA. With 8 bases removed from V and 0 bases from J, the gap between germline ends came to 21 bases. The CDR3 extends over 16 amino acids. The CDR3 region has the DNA TGCAGCACGACAGGCGTATTGCGGGGGAGCACAGATACGCAGTATTTT. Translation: CSTTGVLRGSTDTQYF.

This CDR3 is CASSVVPSGTDTQYF. In DNA form, the CDR3 reads TGTGCCAGCAGCGTAGTCCCTAGCGGCACAGATACGCAGTATTTT. The chain has TRBV9 and TRBJ2-3; D perhaps matches TRBD2 (6 bases). This CDR3 comprises 15 residues. The V and J ends lost 0 bases and 1 base respectively, with 9 bases between them. Germline V lookup: CDR1 SGDLS, CDR2 YYNGEE.

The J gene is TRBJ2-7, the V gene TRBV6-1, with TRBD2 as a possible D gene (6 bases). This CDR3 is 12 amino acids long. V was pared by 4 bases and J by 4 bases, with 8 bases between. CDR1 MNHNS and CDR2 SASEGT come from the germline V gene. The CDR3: CASSVEGYEQYF. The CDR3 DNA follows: TGTGCCAGCAGTGTGGAGGGATACGAGCAGTACTTC.

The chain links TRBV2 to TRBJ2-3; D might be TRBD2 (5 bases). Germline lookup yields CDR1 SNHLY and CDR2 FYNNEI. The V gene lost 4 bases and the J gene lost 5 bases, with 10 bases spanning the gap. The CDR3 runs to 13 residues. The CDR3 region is CASSVLAKDTQYF. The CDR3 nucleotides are TGTGCCAGCAGTGTTTTAGCGAAAGATACGCAGTATTTT.

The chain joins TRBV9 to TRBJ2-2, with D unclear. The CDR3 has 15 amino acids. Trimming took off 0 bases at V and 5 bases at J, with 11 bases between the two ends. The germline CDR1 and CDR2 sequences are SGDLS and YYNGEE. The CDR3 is CASSVGSPGTGELFF. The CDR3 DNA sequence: TGTGCCAGCAGCGTAGGTTCTCCGGGTACCGGGGAGCTGTTTTTT.

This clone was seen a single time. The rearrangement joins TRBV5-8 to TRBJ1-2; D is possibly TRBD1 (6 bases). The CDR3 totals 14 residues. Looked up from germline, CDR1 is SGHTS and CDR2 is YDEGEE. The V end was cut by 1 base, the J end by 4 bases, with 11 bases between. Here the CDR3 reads CASSLTSGAYGYTF. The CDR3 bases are TGTGCCAGCAGCTTGACCTCAGGGGCCTATGGCTACACCTTC.

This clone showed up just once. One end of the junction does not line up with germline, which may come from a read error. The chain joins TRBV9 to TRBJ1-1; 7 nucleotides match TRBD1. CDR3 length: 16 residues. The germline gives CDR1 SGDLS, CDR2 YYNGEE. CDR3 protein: CAGSPDPGQLLTEAFF. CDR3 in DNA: TGTGCCGGCAGCCCAGACCCGGGACAGCTTCTCACTGAAGCTTTCTTT.

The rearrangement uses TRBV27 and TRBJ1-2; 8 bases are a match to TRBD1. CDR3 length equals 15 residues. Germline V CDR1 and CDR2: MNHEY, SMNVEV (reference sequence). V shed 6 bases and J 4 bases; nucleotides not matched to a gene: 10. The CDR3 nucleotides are TGTGCCAGCAGCCGGACAGGGCCCAGCGGCTATGGCTACACCTTC. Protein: CASSRTGPSGYGYTF.

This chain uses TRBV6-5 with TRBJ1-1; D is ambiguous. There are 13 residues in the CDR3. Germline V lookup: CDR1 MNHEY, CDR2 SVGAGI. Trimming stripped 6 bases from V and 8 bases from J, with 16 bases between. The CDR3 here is CASSTPGFLEAFF. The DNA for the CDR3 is TGTGCCAGCAGCACCCCGGGGTTTTTGGAAGCTTTCTTT.

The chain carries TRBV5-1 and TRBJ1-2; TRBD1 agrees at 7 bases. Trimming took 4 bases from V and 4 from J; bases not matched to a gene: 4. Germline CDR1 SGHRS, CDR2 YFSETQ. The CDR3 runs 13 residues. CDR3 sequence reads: CASSGGTVYGYTF. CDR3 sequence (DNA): TGCGCCAGCAGCGGCGGGACAGTCTATGGCTACACCTTC. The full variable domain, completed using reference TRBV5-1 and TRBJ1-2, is KAGVTQTPRYLIKTRGQQVTLSCSPISGHRSVSWYQQTPGQGLQFLFEYFSETQRNKGNFPGRFSGRQFSNSRSEMNVSTLELGDSALYLCASSGGTVYGYTFGSGTRLTVV.

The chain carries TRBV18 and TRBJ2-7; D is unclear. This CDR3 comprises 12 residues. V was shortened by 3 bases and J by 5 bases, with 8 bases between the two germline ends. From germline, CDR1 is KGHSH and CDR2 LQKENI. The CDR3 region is CASSPAENEQYF. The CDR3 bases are TGTGCCAGCTCACCCGCAGAAAACGAGCAGTACTTC.

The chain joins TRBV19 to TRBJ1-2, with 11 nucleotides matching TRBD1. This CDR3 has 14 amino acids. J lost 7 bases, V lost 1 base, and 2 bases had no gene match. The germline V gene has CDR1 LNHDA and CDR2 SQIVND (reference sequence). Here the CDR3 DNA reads TGTGCCAGTAGTATAGCGGACAGGGGGCTTGGCTACACCTTC. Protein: CASSIADRGLGYTF. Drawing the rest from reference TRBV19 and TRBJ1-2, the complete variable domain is DGGITQSPKYLFRKEGQNVTLSCEQNLNHDAMYWYRQDPGQGLRLIYYSQIVNDFQKGDIAEGYSVSREKKESFPLTVTSAQKNPTAFYLCASSIADRGLGYTFGSGTRLTVV.

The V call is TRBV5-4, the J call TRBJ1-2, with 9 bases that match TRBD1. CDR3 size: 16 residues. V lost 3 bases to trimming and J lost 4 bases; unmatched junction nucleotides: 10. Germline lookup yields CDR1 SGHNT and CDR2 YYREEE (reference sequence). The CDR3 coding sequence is TGTGCCAGCAGCTCGGGGGCCGGGACAGGGACCTATGGCTACACCTTC. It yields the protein CASSSGAGTGTYGYTF. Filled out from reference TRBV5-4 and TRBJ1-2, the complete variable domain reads ETGVTQSPTHLIKTRGQQVTLRCSSQSGHNTVSWYQQALGQGPQFIFQYYREEENGRGNFPPRFSGLQFPNYSSELNVNALELDDSALYLCASSSGAGTGTYGYTFGSGTRLTVV.

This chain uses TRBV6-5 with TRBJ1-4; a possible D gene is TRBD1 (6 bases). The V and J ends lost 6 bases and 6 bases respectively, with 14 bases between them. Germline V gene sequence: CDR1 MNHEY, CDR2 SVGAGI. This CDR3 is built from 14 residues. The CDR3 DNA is TGTGCCAGCAGCACAGGGCGGAAGGATGAAAAACTGTTTTTT. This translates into CASSTGRKDEKLFF.

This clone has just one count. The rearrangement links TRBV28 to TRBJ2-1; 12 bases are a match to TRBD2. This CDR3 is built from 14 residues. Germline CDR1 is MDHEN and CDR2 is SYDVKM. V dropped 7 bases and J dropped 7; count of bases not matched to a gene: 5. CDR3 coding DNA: TGTGCCAGCAACACGGGACTAGCGGGTAATGAGCAGTTCTTC. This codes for CASNTGLAGNEQFF.

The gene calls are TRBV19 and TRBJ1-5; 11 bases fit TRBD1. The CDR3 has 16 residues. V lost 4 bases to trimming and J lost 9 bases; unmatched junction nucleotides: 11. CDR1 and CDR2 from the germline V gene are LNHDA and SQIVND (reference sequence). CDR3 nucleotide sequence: TGTGCCAGTAGTACAGGACAGGGGGCAACGGTGCGGCCCCAGCATTTT. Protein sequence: CASSTGQGATVRPQHF.

In DNA, the CDR3 is TGTGCCATCAGTGAGGCTAGCGGGGGGTCCCGCCGTGAGCAGTTCTTC. Protein sequence: CAISEASGGSRREQFF. The gene calls are TRBV10-3 and TRBJ2-1, with 11 bases aligning to TRBD2. J gave up 9 bases and V 2 bases, and 9 bases lay outside the gene matches. CDR1 and CDR2 from the germline V gene are ENHRY and SYGVKD. The CDR3 runs to 16 residues.

CDR3 sequence (DNA): TGCAGCGTTCGGACAGCAATCTACGAGCAGTACTTC. Translating it yields CSVRTAIYEQYF. This chain connects TRBV29-1 to TRBJ2-7; possibly TRBD1 for D (6 bases). This CDR3 region has 12 residues. CDR1 and CDR2 from the germline V gene are SQVTM and ANQGSEA. V lost 5 bases and J lost 3, with 11 bases in between.

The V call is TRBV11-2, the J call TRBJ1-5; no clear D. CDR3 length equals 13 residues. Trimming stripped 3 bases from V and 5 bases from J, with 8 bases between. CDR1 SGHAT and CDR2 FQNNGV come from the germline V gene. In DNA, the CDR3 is TGTGCCAGCAGCTTCTCAGAGGATCAGCCCCAGCATTTT. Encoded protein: CASSFSEDQPQHF.

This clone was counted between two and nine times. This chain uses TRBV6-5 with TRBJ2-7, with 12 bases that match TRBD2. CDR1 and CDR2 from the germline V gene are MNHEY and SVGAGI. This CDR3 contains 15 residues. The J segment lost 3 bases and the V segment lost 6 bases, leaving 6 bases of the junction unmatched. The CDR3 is CASRLTLAGGYEQYF. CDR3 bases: TGTGCCAGCAGGCTCACACTAGCGGGGGGCTACGAGCAGTACTTC.

The CDR3: CSVVLAGDGTDTQYF. The CDR3 coding sequence is TGCAGCGTTGTCCTAGCGGGGGATGGCACAGATACGCAGTATTTT. The chain couples TRBV29-1 to TRBJ2-3; 10 nucleotides line up with TRBD2. V lost 4 bases and J lost 1; bases outside the gene matches: 5. Germline values: CDR1 SQVTM, CDR2 ANQGSEA. The length of the CDR3 is 15 residues.